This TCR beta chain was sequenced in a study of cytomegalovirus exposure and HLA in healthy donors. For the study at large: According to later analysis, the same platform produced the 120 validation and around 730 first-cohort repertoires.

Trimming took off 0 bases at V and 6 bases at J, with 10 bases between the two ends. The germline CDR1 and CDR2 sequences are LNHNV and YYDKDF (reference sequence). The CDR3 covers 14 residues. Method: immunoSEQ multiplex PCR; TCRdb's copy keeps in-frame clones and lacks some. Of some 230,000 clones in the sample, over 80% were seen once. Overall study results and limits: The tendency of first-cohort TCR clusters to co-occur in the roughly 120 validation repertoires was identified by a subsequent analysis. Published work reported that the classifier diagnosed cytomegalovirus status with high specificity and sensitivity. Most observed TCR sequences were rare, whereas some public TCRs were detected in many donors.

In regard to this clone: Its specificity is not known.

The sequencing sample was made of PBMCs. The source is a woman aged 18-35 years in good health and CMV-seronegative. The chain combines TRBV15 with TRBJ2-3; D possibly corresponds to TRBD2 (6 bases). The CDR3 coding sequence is TGTGCCACCAGCAGAGATCAGCTAGCGGATACGCAGTATTTT. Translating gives CATSRDQLADTQYF.